This T cell receptor beta chain originates from a study of beta chain features in type 1 diabetes. Findings and limits, study-wide: Type 1 diabetes patients had VDJ junctions that carried fewer insertions and more deletions. Across all four CD4+ subsets, people with type 1 diabetes showed modestly shorter TCRB CDR3s.

Expressed TCRB transcripts were sequenced because the isolated RNA had all been reverse transcribed beforehand. Assay used: immunoSEQ multiplex PCR; TCRdb lists only in-frame clones, some missing. The table has some 900,000 clones, roughly a sixth seen once. Averaging approximately 0.11 L, one heparinised blood draw was given by each donor. Via the markers CD45RO/CCR7/CD25/CD127/CD95/CD27, stem cell-like memory, regulatory, central memory and naive CD4+ cells were sorted. As regards this clone: The antigen is not known.

This CDR3 comprises 13 residues. The chain employs TRBV21-1 and TRBJ1-5; no DNA check was done on the table's D call, TRBD1. TRBV21-1 represents a pseudogene. Sequenced: naive CD4+ T cells from blood. The receptor comes from a woman aged 18-29 years in good health. The DNA of the CDR3 is TGTGCCAGCAGCAAGGGGCAGAATCAGCCCCAGCATTTT. Amino acids: CASSKGQNQPQHF.